This T cell receptor beta chain derives from a study of cytomegalovirus exposure and HLA in healthy donors. At the level of the study: There were approximately 80 million unique TCRs (from HLA-typed donors) in an early data release. Whole-study findings and limits: Researchers catalogued some 160 TCR beta chains as cytomegalovirus-associated. It was reported that the classifier diagnosed cytomegalovirus status with high specificity and sensitivity in both the original and validation cohorts.

PCR used 60 Vbeta primers and 13 Jbeta primers. Clones were sequenced by immunoSEQ multiplex PCR, and TCRdb holds only the in-frame ones, with some missing. The table has 100,000 to 150,000 clones, over 65% seen once. Comments on this clone: Its antigen is not identified.

The clonotype originates from a man in his fifties or sixties in good health and CMV-seronegative. Sequencing input: PBMCs.

The CDR3 sequence: CASSVIAGGTNEQYV. As DNA, the CDR3 is TGTGCCAGCAGTGTCATCGCAGGGGGCACGAACGAGCAGTACGTC. The chain carries TRBV6-1 and TRBJ2-7; 8 bases line up with TRBD1. From germline, CDR1 is MNHNS and CDR2 SASEGT. V gave up 4 bases and J gave up 5 bases; unmatched junction bases: 10. This CDR3 region has 15 residues.